A selection of T cell receptor beta chains follows, all from one sample in a study of human T cells and chemical hapten exposure. TCRdb re-analysed the RACE reads in MiXCR, keeping a single row per CDR3 protein. The table shows a few hundred thousand distinct CDR3 sequences, with about 6% occurring only once. Sequenced material: whole blood, taken in connection with sensitization to the hapten diphenylcyclopropenone (DPC). Receptor source: a woman aged 18-35 years with alopecia areata. Some clones in this sample may be carry-over from other donors' samples. The CDR3 runs from the conserved cysteine through the conserved F or W. Each record gives: V gene, D gene, J gene, clone size, CDR3 protein, CDR3 DNA. D genes are given only for firm matches. Part of the rows lack a size; the others show once, few, many or a class for expanded clones.

TRBV5-1	-	TRBJ1-1	many	CASSPGQPDTEAFF	TGCGCCAGCAGCCCGGGCCAGCCCGACACTGAAGCTTTCTTT
TRBV6-5	TRBD1	TRBJ2-3	-	CASAQGAADTQYF	TGTGCCAGTGCGCAGGGGGCCGCAGATACGCAGTATTTT
TRBV6-2/TRBV6-3	-	TRBJ1-1	-	CASKGSRPNTEAFF	TGTGCCAGCAAAGGGAGCCGCCCGAACACTGAAGCTTTCTTT
TRBV9	-	TRBJ1-5	many	CASSVEGGNQPQHF	TGTGCCAGCAGCGTAGAGGGGGGCAATCAGCCCCAGCATTTT
TRBV19	-	TRBJ1-2	-	CASSEQGSAYGYTF	TGTGCCAGTAGCGAGCAGGGGTCGGCCTATGGCTACACCTTC
TRBV6-5	TRBD2	TRBJ2-3	many	CASSPLAGTITDTQYF	TGTGCCAGCAGCCCACTAGCGGGGACAATCACAGATACGCAGTATTTT
TRBV7-9	-	TRBJ2-6	few	CATSSSGANVLTF	TGTGCCACCTCCTCGTCCGGGGCCAACGTCCTGACTTTC
TRBV14	-	TRBJ1-4	few	CASSRRRGGEKLFF	TGTGCCAGCAGCCGCCGGAGGGGGGGTGAAAAACTGTTTTTT
TRBV9	-	TRBJ2-3	few	CASSVVSGLQYF	TGTGCCAGCAGCGTAGTAAGCGGTTTGCAGTATTTT
TRBV4-1	-	TRBJ2-1	many	CASSLGGTTTEQFF	TGCGCCAGCAGCCTCGGCGGGACCACCACCGAGCAGTTCTTC
TRBV11-1	TRBD1	TRBJ1-2	few	CASSSPDRGDYGYTF	TGTGCCAGCAGCTCTCCGGACAGGGGCGACTATGGCTACACCTTC
TRBV10-3	-	TRBJ2-2	-	CAINGDDGELFF	TGTGCCATCAACGGGGATGACGGGGAGCTGTTTTTT
TRBV4-2	TRBD2	TRBJ2-3	-	CASSQELAASTDTQYF	TGTGCCAGCAGCCAAGAACTAGCGGCTAGCACAGATACGCAGTATTTT
TRBV4-3	-	TRBJ2-1	few	CASSQGLRDGAYNEQFF	TGCGCCAGCAGCCAGGGACTCCGGGACGGAGCCTACAATGAGCAGTTCTTC
TRBV18	TRBD1	TRBJ2-3	few	CASSPMTGAADTQYF	TGTGCCAGCTCACCTATGACAGGGGCGGCAGATACGCAGTATTTT
TRBV6-2/TRBV6-3	-	TRBJ1-1	few	CASSYFPQSEAFF	TGTGCCAGCAGTTACTTCCCGCAATCCGAAGCTTTCTTT
TRBV7-8	TRBD1	TRBJ2-2	-	CASSRTGAGSGELFF	TGTGCCAGCAGCCGAACAGGGGCCGGCTCCGGGGAGCTGTTTTTT
TRBV4-2	-	TRBJ2-7	-	CASSQEQARDATYEQYF	TGTGCCAGCAGCCAAGAACAGGCTAGGGACGCCACCTACGAGCAGTACTTC
TRBV5-6	-	TRBJ1-5	many	CASSLAGINQPQHF	TGTGCCAGCAGCTTAGCGGGAATCAATCAGCCCCAGCATTTT
TRBV5-5	TRBD1	TRBJ1-5	many	CASSLPPGQGNQPQHF	TGTGCCAGCAGCTTGCCGCCGGGACAGGGGAATCAGCCCCAGCATTTT
TRBV7-6	-	TRBJ1-6	-	CASSQGASNSPLHF	TGTGCCAGCAGCCAAGGGGCCTCTAATTCACCCCTCCACTTT
TRBV6-5	TRBD1	TRBJ2-2	few	CASTTGDANTGELFF	TGTGCCAGCACGACAGGGGACGCGAACACCGGGGAGCTGTTTTTT
TRBV5-6	TRBD1	TRBJ1-2	many	CASRSDRGRNGYTF	TGTGCCAGCAGGTCGGACAGGGGAAGGAATGGCTACACCTTC
TRBV3-1	-	TRBJ2-2	-	CASSQESQVVGTGELFF	TGTGCCAGCAGCCAAGAATCTCAGGTTGTGGGGACCGGGGAGCTGTTTTTT
TRBV6-5	TRBD1	TRBJ1-2	many	CASRQGLTPNYGYTF	TGTGCCAGCAGACAGGGGCTGACCCCTAACTATGGCTACACCTTC
TRBV2	-	TRBJ1-2	-	CASSLRPGLYGYTF	TGTGCCAGCAGCTTAAGGCCAGGACTATATGGCTACACCTTC
TRBV3-1	-	TRBJ2-3	few	CASSPPFETDTQYF	TGTGCCAGCAGCCCCCCTTTCGAGACAGATACGCAGTATTTT
TRBV7-8	-	TRBJ1-5	many	CASKESPLIANQPQHF	TGTGCCAGCAAGGAGAGCCCGCTTATAGCAAATCAGCCCCAGCATTTT
TRBV2	-	TRBJ2-3	many	CASSPTFKVTDTQYF	TGTGCCAGCAGTCCGACTTTTAAGGTCACAGATACGCAGTATTTT
TRBV7-9	TRBD1	TRBJ1-5	many	CASSSDRGIQPQHF	TGTGCCAGCAGCTCGGACAGGGGGATTCAGCCCCAGCATTTT
TRBV20-1	TRBD1	TRBJ2-7	many	CSARALQGAGNEQYF	TGCAGTGCTAGAGCGTTGCAGGGGGCCGGTAACGAGCAGTACTTC
TRBV16	-	TRBJ1-1	-	CASSQWEGDTEAFF	TGTGCCAGCAGCCAATGGGAAGGGGACACTGAAGCTTTCTTT
TRBV5-1	TRBD1	TRBJ1-4	few	CASSPGQRNEKLFF	TGCGCCAGCAGCCCGGGACAGAGAAATGAAAAACTGTTTTTT
TRBV12-3/TRBV12-4	TRBD1	TRBJ1-1	many	CASRQGALTEAFF	TGTGCCAGCAGGCAGGGGGCCCTCACTGAAGCTTTCTTT
TRBV9	TRBD1	TRBJ1-2	-	CASSVIQGGYYGYTF	TGTGCCAGCAGCGTAATACAGGGGGGGTACTATGGCTACACCTTC
TRBV29-1	-	TRBJ1-4	many	CSVGDREKLFF	TGCAGCGTTGGAGACCGGGAAAAACTGTTTTTT
TRBV9	TRBD2	TRBJ2-1	few	CASSVAGTSAGAGQFF	TGTGCCAGCAGCGTAGCTGGGACTAGCGCAGGTGCAGGGCAGTTCTTC
TRBV12-3/TRBV12-4	-	TRBJ2-1	-	CASSPTTLNEQFF	TGTGCCAGCAGTCCGACTACCCTCAATGAGCAGTTCTTC
TRBV18	TRBD1	TRBJ2-3	-	CASSRTGYTDTQYF	TGTGCCAGCTCACGGACAGGGTACACAGATACGCAGTATTTT
TRBV7-7	-	TRBJ2-5	many	CASSLGGTIRETQYF	TGTGCTAGCAGCTTAGGGGGGACCATCCGGGAGACCCAGTACTTC
TRBV7-9	TRBD1	TRBJ2-7	-	CASSLTGGRRQYF	TGTGCCAGCAGCCTTACAGGGGGCAGACGGCAGTACTTC
TRBV9	-	TRBJ2-3	-	CASSVGVVSGTDTQYF	TGTGCCAGCAGCGTAGGGGTGGTATCAGGCACAGATACGCAGTATTTT
TRBV7-2	-	TRBJ1-6	many	CASSFTGPSSRNSPLHF	TGTGCCAGCAGCTTCACAGGGCCGTCCTCTAGGAATTCACCCCTCCACTTT
TRBV7-9	-	TRBJ1-5	many	CASSSYPNQPQHF	TGTGCCAGCAGCTCGTACCCGAATCAGCCCCAGCATTTT
TRBV5-6	-	TRBJ1-1	few	CASSLSAGAGTEAFF	TGTGCCAGCAGCTTGTCAGCGGGGGCGGGCACTGAAGCTTTCTTT
TRBV18	-	TRBJ1-4	few	CASSPTHEKATNEKLFF	TGTGCCAGCTCACCTACCCACGAAAAGGCAACTAATGAAAAACTGTTTTTT
TRBV4-3	-	TRBJ1-5	many	CASSQDLARSNQPQHF	TGCGCCAGCAGCCAAGATTTGGCCCGTAGCAATCAGCCCCAGCATTTT
TRBV12-3/TRBV12-4	-	TRBJ2-7	few	CASTLRGTSPYEQYF	TGTGCCAGCACCTTAAGGGGGACTTCACCCTACGAGCAGTACTTC
TRBV6-2/TRBV6-3	-	TRBJ1-5	-	CASSYDPRDFYSNQPQHF	TGTGCCAGCAGTTACGATCCCAGGGACTTTTATAGCAATCAGCCCCAGCATTTT
TRBV12-3/TRBV12-4	-	TRBJ1-5	many	CASSTIFNRAQPQHF	TGTGCCAGCAGTACGATCTTTAACAGGGCTCAGCCCCAGCATTTT